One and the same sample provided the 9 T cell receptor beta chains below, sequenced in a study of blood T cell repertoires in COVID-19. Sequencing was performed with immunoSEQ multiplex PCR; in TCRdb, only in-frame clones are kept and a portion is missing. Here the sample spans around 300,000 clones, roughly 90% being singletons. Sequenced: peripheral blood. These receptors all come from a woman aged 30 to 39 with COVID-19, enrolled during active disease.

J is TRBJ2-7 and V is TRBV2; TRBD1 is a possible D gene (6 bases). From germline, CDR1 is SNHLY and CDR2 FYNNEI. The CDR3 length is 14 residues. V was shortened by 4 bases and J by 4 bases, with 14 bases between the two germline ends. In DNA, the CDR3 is TGTGCCAGCAGTGGGGCAGGGGTGTTTTACGAGCAGTACTTC. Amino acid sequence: CASSGAGVFYEQYF.

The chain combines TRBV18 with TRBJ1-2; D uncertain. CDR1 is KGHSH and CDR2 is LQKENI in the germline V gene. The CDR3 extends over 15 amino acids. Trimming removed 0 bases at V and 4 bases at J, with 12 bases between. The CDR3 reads CASSPPGAEGYGYTF. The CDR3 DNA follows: TGTGCCAGCTCACCACCGGGAGCAGAAGGCTATGGCTACACCTTC.

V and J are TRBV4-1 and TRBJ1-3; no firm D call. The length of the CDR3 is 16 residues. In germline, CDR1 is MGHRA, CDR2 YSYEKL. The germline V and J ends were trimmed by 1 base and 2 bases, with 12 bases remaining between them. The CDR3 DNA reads TGCGCCAGCAGCCAAGTCGGCGTAGGAGCTGGAAACACCATATATTTT. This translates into CASSQVGVGAGNTIYF.

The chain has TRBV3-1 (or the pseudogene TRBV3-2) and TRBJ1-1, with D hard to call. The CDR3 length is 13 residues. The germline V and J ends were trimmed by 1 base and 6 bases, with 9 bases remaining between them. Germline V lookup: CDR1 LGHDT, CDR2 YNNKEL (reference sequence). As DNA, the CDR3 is TGTGCCAGCAGCCAAGTTCCTGAGGCTGAAGCTTTCTTT. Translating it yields CASSQVPEAEAFF.

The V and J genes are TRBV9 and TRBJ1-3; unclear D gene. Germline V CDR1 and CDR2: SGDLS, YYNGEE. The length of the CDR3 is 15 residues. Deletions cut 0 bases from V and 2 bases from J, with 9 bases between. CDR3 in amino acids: CASSVGEVTGNTIYF. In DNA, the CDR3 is TGTGCCAGCAGCGTAGGAGAGGTGACTGGAAACACCATATATTTT.

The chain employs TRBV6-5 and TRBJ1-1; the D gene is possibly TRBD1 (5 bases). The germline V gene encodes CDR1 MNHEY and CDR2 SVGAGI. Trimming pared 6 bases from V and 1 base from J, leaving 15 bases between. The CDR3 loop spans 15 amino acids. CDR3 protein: CASRQIRVENTEAFF. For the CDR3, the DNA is TGTGCCAGCAGACAAATCAGGGTGGAGAACACTGAAGCTTTCTTT.

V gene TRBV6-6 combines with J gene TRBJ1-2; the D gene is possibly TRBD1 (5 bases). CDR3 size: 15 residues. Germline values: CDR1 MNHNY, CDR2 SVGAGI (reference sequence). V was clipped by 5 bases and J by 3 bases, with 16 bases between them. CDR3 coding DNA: TGTGCCAGCAGTGGCGCACAGGTATTGGACTATGGCTACACCTTC. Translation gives CASSGAQVLDYGYTF.

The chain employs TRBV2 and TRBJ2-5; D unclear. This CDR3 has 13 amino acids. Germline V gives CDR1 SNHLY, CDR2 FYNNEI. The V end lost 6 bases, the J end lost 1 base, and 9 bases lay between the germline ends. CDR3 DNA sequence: TGTGCCAGCAGGCGGATTTCCCAAGAGACCCAGTACTTC. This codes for CASRRISQETQYF.

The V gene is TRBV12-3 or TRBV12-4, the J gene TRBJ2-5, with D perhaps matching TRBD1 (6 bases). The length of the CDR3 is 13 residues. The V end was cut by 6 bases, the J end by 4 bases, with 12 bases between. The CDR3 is CASRYRDVETQYF. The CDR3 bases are TGTGCCAGCAGATACAGGGACGTAGAGACCCAGTACTTC.